The 7 T cell receptor beta chains below come from one sample, sequenced in a study of shared clonotypes between healthy human individuals. Assay used: immunoSEQ multiplex PCR; TCRdb lists only in-frame clones, some missing. The sample lists some 1.5 million clones, 95% to 99% occurring once. Material for sequencing was naive CD4+ T cells sorted from blood. Indicated subset: CD45RA+ positively selected. Receptor source: a man aged 30 to 45 in good health.

The chain carries TRBV7-9 and TRBJ2-7; perhaps TRBD2 as D (7 bases). CDR1 SEHNR and CDR2 FQNEAQ come from the germline V gene (reference sequence). The CDR3 totals 17 residues. V lost 5 bases and J lost 0, with 20 bases in between. The CDR3 sequence is CASSDAAGAEPSYEQYF. As DNA, the CDR3 is TGTGCCAGCAGCGACGCGGCGGGGGCAGAACCCTCCTACGAGCAGTACTTC.

This chain uses TRBV6-1 with TRBJ1-2, with D possibly matching TRBD1 (6 bases). The CDR3 is 13 amino acids. From germline, CDR1 is MNHNS and CDR2 SASEGT. V lost 4 bases and J 8 bases, leaving 14 bases between the germline ends. In nucleotides, the CDR3 is TGTGCCAGCAGTGGGACAGCCGAGGACGGCTACACCTTC. It encodes CASSGTAEDGYTF.

V usage is TRBV5-4 and J usage is TRBJ2-4; D uncertain. The CDR3 contains 15 residues. The V gene lost 1 base and the J gene lost 2 bases, with 10 bases spanning the gap. Germline V gene data show CDR1 as SGHNT and CDR2 as YYREEE (reference sequence). The CDR3 reads CASSLSPRSKNIQYF. The CDR3 nucleotides are TGTGCCAGCAGCTTGAGTCCTCGGTCCAAAAACATTCAGTACTTC.

This chain uses TRBV5-1 with TRBJ2-3; 8 bases line up with TRBD1. Germline V CDR1 and CDR2: SGHRS, YFSETQ. The CDR3 covers 16 residues. V shed 0 bases and J 4 bases; nucleotides not matched to a gene: 7. CDR3 in amino acids: CASSLELSGGSDTQYF. For the CDR3, the DNA is TGCGCCAGCAGCTTGGAGTTGTCAGGGGGCTCAGATACGCAGTATTTT.

Concerning this clone itself: The sample contains more than one DNA sequence encoding this CDR3. The rearrangement uses TRBV9 and TRBJ1-1, with D unclear. The germline V gene encodes CDR1 SGDLS and CDR2 YYNGEE. V gave up 0 bases and J gave up 4 bases, with 7 bases separating them. This CDR3 has 13 residues. CDR3 in amino acids: CASSVGPGTEAFF. CDR3 DNA: TGTGCCAGCAGCGTAGGTCCCGGCACTGAAGCTTTCTTT.

The V gene is TRBV5-8, the J gene TRBJ1-4; tentative D call: TRBD1 (5 bases). CDR3 length: 16 amino acids. Germline assignment: CDR1 SGHTS and CDR2 YDEGEE. Trimming left V 4 bases short and J 1 base short, with 14 bases between. Here the CDR3 DNA reads TGTGCCAGCAGCCCCGGGGCACAACTAACTAATGAAAAACTGTTTTTT. Its protein is CASSPGAQLTNEKLFF.

This chain joins TRBV15 and TRBJ2-7, with 9 bases aligning to TRBD1. The CDR3 is 16 amino acids. J lost 4 bases, V lost 3 bases, and 10 bases had no gene match. CDR1 and CDR2 from the germline V gene are LNHNV and YYDKDF (reference sequence). The CDR3 region is CATSRFWTGETYEQYF. The CDR3 nucleotides read TGTGCCACCAGCAGGTTTTGGACAGGGGAGACGTACGAGCAGTACTTC.